The rows below give T cell receptor beta chains drawn from one sample of a study of CD8+ T cells in alopecia areata. Profiling relied on immunoSEQ multiplex PCR, and the TCRdb table lists in-frame clones only, not all of them. This table holds about 220,000 clones, more than 45% found once. The source material was CD4+ T cells sorted from blood, sampled at week 4, from a patient treated with tofacitinib. The receptors were sampled from a human donor with alopecia areata. Both conserved end residues are part of each CDR3. Fields, in order: clone size, CDR3 length, D gene, V gene, CDR3 protein. D genes are given only for firm matches. The listing skips clone size in some rows; elsewhere it reads once, few, many or a size class.

abundance: few
len: 15
d_gene: TRBD1
v_gene: TRBV5-1
CDR3aa: CASSGIGTGSNGYTF

abundance: few
len: 14
d_gene: -
v_gene: TRBV25-1
CDR3aa: CASSEAGSSYEQYF

abundance: -
len: 14
d_gene: -
v_gene: TRBV5-1
CDR3aa: CASSLVGGADTQYF

abundance: many
len: 15
d_gene: TRBD1
v_gene: TRBV7-2
CDR3aa: CASSTGQGASDTQYF

abundance: -
len: 14
d_gene: -
v_gene: TRBV9
CDR3aa: CASSVAIPGDIQYF

abundance: -
len: 12
d_gene: -
v_gene: TRBV29-1
CDR3aa: CSVMRDGYEQYF

abundance: few
len: 14
d_gene: -
v_gene: TRBV18
CDR3aa: CASSPPAGSGEQFF

abundance: -
len: 17
d_gene: TRBD1
v_gene: TRBV30
CDR3aa: CAWSVEGGQGAGYGYTF

abundance: -
len: 15
d_gene: -
v_gene: TRBV7-2
CDR3aa: CASSPDYPSTDTQYF

abundance: -
len: 16
d_gene: TRBD1
v_gene: TRBV11-2
CDR3aa: CASSPRQGAATGELFF

abundance: -
len: 17
d_gene: -
v_gene: TRBV4-3
CDR3aa: CASSQGRTGANKNIQYF

abundance: -
len: 13
d_gene: -
v_gene: TRBV7-9
CDR3aa: CASSSVDKAPLHF

abundance: -
len: 11
d_gene: TRBD1
v_gene: TRBV6-1
CDR3aa: CASGTGVTQYF

abundance: -
len: 13
d_gene: TRBD2
v_gene: TRBV30
CDR3aa: CARTAGGTGEQYF

abundance: once
len: 16
d_gene: -
v_gene: TRBV18
CDR3aa: CASSPQTGQQNSPLHF

abundance: few
len: 14
d_gene: TRBD1
v_gene: TRBV29-1
CDR3aa: CSVKQGQGTYEQYF

abundance: -
len: 14
d_gene: -
v_gene: TRBV6-6
CDR3aa: CASSYSKGNYGYTF

abundance: few
len: 12
d_gene: -
v_gene: TRBV5-1
CDR3aa: CASSGKMYEQYF

abundance: -
len: 13
d_gene: TRBD1
v_gene: TRBV9
CDR3aa: CASSQTGGQPQHF

abundance: -
len: 13
d_gene: -
v_gene: TRBV14
CDR3aa: CASSQKPRETQYF

abundance: -
len: 14
d_gene: -
v_gene: TRBV30
CDR3aa: CAWISGYNTGELFF

abundance: -
len: 12
d_gene: -
v_gene: TRBV29-1
CDR3aa: CSAGGQGTEAFF

abundance: -
len: 15
d_gene: TRBD1
v_gene: TRBV30
CDR3aa: CAWSVLGQGYSPLHF

abundance: once
len: 15
d_gene: -
v_gene: TRBV27
CDR3aa: CASRTGVYQADTQYF

abundance: -
len: 13
d_gene: TRBD1
v_gene: TRBV2
CDR3aa: CASQDRGQQPQHF

abundance: many
len: 13
d_gene: -
v_gene: TRBV7-9
CDR3aa: CASSLSQASGYTF

abundance: many
len: 13
d_gene: -
v_gene: TRBV7-2
CDR3aa: CASSRLVADTQYF

abundance: -
len: 12
d_gene: TRBD1
v_gene: TRBV29-1
CDR3aa: CSVGQGAGEQFF

abundance: -
len: 13
d_gene: -
v_gene: TRBV10-2
CDR3aa: CASSVEALETQYF

abundance: -
len: 13
d_gene: -
v_gene: TRBV7-9
CDR3aa: CASSLAHSYEQYF

abundance: -
len: 11
d_gene: -
v_gene: TRBV2
CDR3aa: CASAVSETQYF

abundance: -
len: 15
d_gene: -
v_gene: TRBV7-9
CDR3aa: CASSSILQGNTEAFF

abundance: -
len: 14
d_gene: -
v_gene: TRBV7-9
CDR3aa: CASSLAGAGSGYTF

abundance: -
len: 13
d_gene: -
v_gene: TRBV5-1
CDR3aa: CASSLYNTGELFF

abundance: -
len: 15
d_gene: TRBD1
v_gene: TRBV5-1
CDR3aa: CASSLSDRDTETQYF

abundance: few
len: 16
d_gene: -
v_gene: TRBV5-4
CDR3aa: CASSVPTAGITDTQYF

abundance: many
len: 11
d_gene: TRBD1
v_gene: TRBV2
CDR3aa: CAIRTGGELFF

abundance: few
len: 13
d_gene: -
v_gene: TRBV9
CDR3aa: CASNVQGNTEAFF

abundance: -
len: 15
d_gene: TRBD2
v_gene: TRBV6-5
CDR3aa: CASSYSARGAYEQYF

abundance: once
len: 13
d_gene: TRBD1
v_gene: TRBV7-6
CDR3aa: CASSSDRGYGYTF

abundance: -
len: 16
d_gene: TRBD2
v_gene: TRBV4-3
CDR3aa: CASSLLSGGAANEQFF

abundance: -
len: 15
d_gene: -
v_gene: TRBV18
CDR3aa: CASSPNPGGRETQYF

abundance: -
len: 14
d_gene: -
v_gene: TRBV5-1
CDR3aa: CASSLAPDPYEQYF

abundance: -
len: 15
d_gene: -
v_gene: TRBV30
CDR3aa: CAWSVNTGSNYGYTF

abundance: -
len: 15
d_gene: -
v_gene: TRBV4-2
CDR3aa: CASSQGTGNQETQYF

abundance: -
len: 15
d_gene: TRBD2
v_gene: TRBV5-1
CDR3aa: CASSLIGGAGNEQYF

abundance: -
len: 13
d_gene: -
v_gene: TRBV10-3
CDR3aa: CAISVRGGETQYF

abundance: -
len: 13
d_gene: TRBD2
v_gene: TRBV7-2
CDR3aa: CASSLDSGGTQYF

abundance: -
len: 13
d_gene: -
v_gene: TRBV7-3
CDR3aa: CASSLRADTEAFF

abundance: -
len: 13
d_gene: -
v_gene: TRBV14
CDR3aa: CASSQARGGEQYF